A selection of T cell receptor beta chains follows, all from one sample in a study of T-cell memory formation after mild COVID-19. From the 5' RACE reads, TCRdb called clonotypes with MiXCR, one entry per CDR3 protein. This table holds just over 400,000 distinct CDR3 sequences, about 25% found once. The sequenced material came from PBMCs or a T cell subset sorted from them (not recorded which). The origin of the receptors is an adult woman who had mild COVID-19 (a few samples of this study predate the infection). Cell type and time point are not known. CDR3s include the opening cysteine and the closing phenylalanine or tryptophan. D genes are given only for firm matches. Only some rows state a clone size, as once, few, many or a class for expanded clones.

TRBJ2-5 | TRBV7-8 | many | TRBD1 | CASSFTGVTRETQYF | TGTGCCAGCAGCTTTACAGGGGTTACCAGAGAGACCCAGTACTTC
TRBJ1-1 | TRBV12-3/TRBV12-4 | few | NA | CASSLGRTNTEAFF | TGTGCCAGCAGTTTAGGACGGACGAACACTGAAGCTTTCTTT
TRBJ1-1 | TRBV24-1 | NA | NA | CATSEDPNTEAFF | TGTGCCACCAGTGAAGATCCGAACACTGAAGCTTTCTTT
TRBJ2-2 | TRBV2 | NA | NA | CASSERRNTGELFF | TGTGCCAGCAGTGAACGACGGAACACCGGGGAGCTGTTTTTT
TRBJ2-1 | TRBV6-2/TRBV6-3 | few | NA | CASSYQGPPGDEQFF | TGTGCCAGCAGTTACCAGGGACCTCCAGGGGATGAGCAGTTCTTC
TRBJ1-4 | TRBV29-1 | few | NA | CSVPGPGGEKLFF | TGCAGCGTGCCGGGACCGGGGGGTGAAAAACTGTTTTTT
TRBJ2-3 | TRBV5-1 | NA | NA | CASSTDGPTDTQYF | TGCGCCAGCAGCACGGACGGTCCCACAGATACGCAGTATTTT
TRBJ2-7 | TRBV6-2/TRBV6-3 | few | NA | CASRVYIRSGEQYF | TGTGCCAGCAGGGTCTATATCCGAAGCGGCGAGCAGTACTTC
TRBJ2-2 | TRBV7-3 | many | NA | CASSLLGLRNTGELFF | TGTGCCAGCAGCCTATTGGGGTTAAGGAACACCGGGGAGCTGTTTTTT
TRBJ2-2 | TRBV20-1 | NA | NA | CSARGLLNTGELFF | TGCAGTGCTAGAGGGCTCCTTAACACCGGGGAGCTGTTTTTT
TRBJ1-2 | TRBV6-5 | NA | TRBD1 | CASSLGTGDDGYTF | TGTGCCAGCAGTTTGGGCACAGGGGACGATGGCTACACCTTC
TRBJ1-1 | TRBV29-1 | few | NA | CSVGRALNTEAFF | TGCAGCGTTGGTAGGGCTTTGAACACTGAAGCTTTCTTT
TRBJ2-5 | TRBV10-3 | NA | NA | CAISETGETQYF | TGTGCCATCAGTGAGACTGGAGAGACACAGTACTTC
TRBJ2-7 | TRBV12-3/TRBV12-4 | once | TRBD1 | CASSHTGGRTYEQYF | TGTGCCAGCAGTCACACAGGGGGCCGGACCTACGAGCAGTACTTC
TRBJ2-7 | TRBV20-1 | NA | NA | CSARGNRIDYEQYF | TGCAGTGCTAGGGGAAACAGGATCGACTACGAGCAGTACTTC
TRBJ2-1 | TRBV7-9 | NA | TRBD1 | CASSLDATGWPSSYNEQFF | TGTGCCAGCAGCTTAGACGCGACAGGGTGGCCGAGCTCCTACAATGAGCAGTTCTTC
TRBJ2-7 | TRBV7-2 | few | NA | CASSFRTPSYEQYF | TGTGCCAGCAGCTTCAGGACTCCTTCCTACGAGCAGTACTTC